This TCR beta chain was captured in a study of cytomegalovirus exposure and HLA in healthy donors. Donors were ostensibly healthy at sampling, although undocumented immune exposures were probable. The PCR used 60 Vbeta and 13 Jbeta primers. Profiling relied on immunoSEQ multiplex PCR, and the TCRdb table lists in-frame clones only, not all of them. The sample consists of 130,000 or so clones, approximately 71% of them appearing once. This clone was seen once. Antigen: not known. Study-wide findings and caveats: In vitro experiments confirmed that a few CMV-associated chains were specific for CMV antigens.

This CDR3 is 15 amino acids long. CDR1 and CDR2 (germline): LGHNA, YNFKEQ. Between the trimmed V and J ends, which lost 4 bases and 0 bases, there was a span of 9 bases. This clonotype originated in a man aged 35 to 55 in good health and CMV-seronegative. The sequencing sample was made of PBMCs. The chain is built from TRBV4-2 and TRBJ2-2, with D unresolved. In nucleotides, the CDR3 is TGTGCCAGCAGCCTCGAGGTCCCGAACACCGGGGAGCTGTTTTTT. Protein product: CASSLEVPNTGELFF.